This section outlines one T cell receptor beta chain sequence together with its context. Germline V gene data show CDR1 as LNHDA and CDR2 as SQIVND (reference sequence). CDR3 length: 16 residues. V was trimmed by 3 bases and J by 0 bases, leaving 12 bases between them. The data originate from a study of blood T cell repertoires in COVID-19. Study-wide context: The United States, Italy and Spain were the sources of the acute and convalescent COVID-19 samples. PBMCs, B-cell-depleted T cells, or T cells provided the cDNA or gDNA that made up the material.

In the authors' workflow: By means of reference gene primer amplification, nucleated cell counts were estimated. TCRdb's table, derived via immunoSEQ multiplex PCR, lists solely in-frame clones and lacks some. V and J calls and clone size are given by that table; D and trimming were obtained from the DNA. Of some 260,000 clones in the sample, 70% to 85% are singletons; the top ten hold approximately 3.2%. The gene calls are TRBV19 and TRBJ1-5, with D unclear. The sample taken for sequencing was peripheral blood. This sequence originates from a woman of 80 years or more with acute or convalescent COVID-19. CDR3 nucleotides: TGTGCCAGTAGTATCAGCGGTTTGCTTAGCAATCAGCCCCAGCATTTT. Its protein is CASSISGLLSNQPQHF. Filled out from reference TRBV19 and TRBJ1-5, the complete variable domain reads DGGITQSPKYLFRKEGQNVTLSCEQNLNHDAMYWYRQDPGQGLRLIYYSQIVNDFQKGDIAEGYSVSREKKESFPLTVTSAQKNPTAFYLCASSISGLLSNQPQHFGDGTRLSIL.